This paragraph covers one T cell receptor (beta chain) sequence. The antigen this receptor binds is unknown. Base qualities are not recorded, but no much larger clone differs from it by a single base. These data originate in a study of cytomegalovirus exposure and HLA in healthy donors (dated 2017 in TCRdb). With regard to the full study: According to a later analysis, the 120 or so validation repertoires were produced on the same platform as the approximately 690 repertoires of the first cohort. Besides the first cohort of approximately 710 subjects, a separate validation cohort made up of 120 different subjects was used. The aim of the study was to test whether cataloging public T cell receptors could identify signatures of past pathogen exposure. The study combined high-throughput TCR immunosequencing, statistical association of individual TCRs with disease status, and machine learning to predict cytomegalovirus infection status. The study at large found these results: A later analysis found that TCRs clustered in the first cohort also tended to co-occur in the roughly 120 validation repertoires, with more than 90% of cluster scores above 0. Most TCR sequences were observed very rarely across donors, whereas some public TCRs were present in many individuals. A few of the identified cytomegalovirus-associated TCR beta chains were confirmed in vitro to be specific for cytomegalovirus antigens. Cytomegalovirus status was reported to be diagnosed by the classifier with high specificity and sensitivity in both the original and validation cohorts. The study listed around 160 TCR beta chains as associated with cytomegalovirus. A later analysis had no HLA typing for the validation cohort, so co-occurrence there was scored across all 110 or so repertoires. According to the authors, the approach could potentially be generalized to other disease states and immunological phenotypes.

Libraries came from the immunoSEQ multiplex PCR assay. For the original study's pipeline: A statistical classification framework was developed to diagnose cytomegalovirus status using the catalog of TCR beta chain sequences. The clones in this table, taken by TCRdb from immuneACCESS, are in-frame only. Not every clone is retained; where verified, under half of the shortfall comes from an unresolved V gene, and the cause of the rest is unknown. V and J calls and clone size are as listed in that table; D and trimming were resolved from the DNA. The table for this sample lists about 300,000 clones; roughly 90% of them were counted only once. Clones ranked in the top ten supply about 0.86% of the sample. The germline V and J ends show losses of 3 bases and 3 bases respectively, and no gene match explains 10 bases of the junction. The CDR3 goes from the cysteine to the phenylalanine over 16 residues. Only the CDR3 portion is preserved as DNA: 48 bases, with reading frame beginning at the first base. The CDR1 and CDR2 encoded by the germline V gene are KGHSH and LQKENI.

The donors were included in the validation cohort of some 120 subjects, a group kept apart from the approximately 690-subject first cohort. The chain uses TRBV18 and TRBJ2-7, and TRBD1 aligns with 8 junction nucleotides. This TCR came from a woman aged 18-30 years in good health and CMV-seronegative. The sequenced sample was PBMCs. The nucleotide sequence is given as TGTGCCAGCTCACCCTTATCAGGGGGCCCCGTCTACGAGCAGTACTTC. This is translated as CASSPLSGGPVYEQYF.